The rows below give T cell receptor beta chains drawn from one sample of a study of long-term antiretroviral therapy in people with HIV. TCRdb keeps only in-frame clones here, not all; method: immunoSEQ multiplex PCR. The table has 20,000 to 25,000 clones, approximately 81% seen once. Sequencing was performed on unsorted PBMCs, taken 2.4 years after starting antiretroviral therapy. The receptors originated from a man aged 35 to 55 with HIV. Each CDR3 is given with its conserved first and last residue. Fields, in order: D gene, V gene, clone size, J gene, CDR3 protein, CDR3 DNA. The D gene is left open where the match is weak. Clone size is shown for a subset of rows, as once, few, many or a class of expanded clone.

TRBD2,TRBV6-6,-,TRBJ2-7,CASSGTSANEQYF,TGTGCCAGCAGCGGGACTAGTGCTAACGAGCAGTACTTC
-,TRBV10-3,-,TRBJ1-1,CATAGGVEEAFF,TGTGCCACCGCTGGCGGTGTAGAAGAAGCTTTCTTT
-,TRBV19,-,TRBJ1-1,CASLDRTETEAFF,TGTGCCAGCCTTGACAGAACCGAGACTGAAGCTTTCTTT
TRBD2,TRBV5-1,-,TRBJ2-3,CASREGTSGGTGMSTDTQYF,TGCGCCAGCAGAGAGGGGACTAGCGGGGGGACCGGGATGAGCACAGATACGCAGTATTTT
-,TRBV10-1,-,TRBJ1-5,CASSEQGSNQPQHF,TGCGCCAGCAGTGAACAGGGTAGCAATCAGCCCCAGCATTTT
-,TRBV29-1,-,TRBJ2-1,CSVDLHGGNEQFF,TGCAGCGTTGATTTGCACGGGGGCAATGAGCAGTTCTTC
-,TRBV7-2,-,TRBJ2-7,CASAGGAVGEQYF,TGTGCCAGCGCCGGCGGGGCGGTCGGCGAGCAGTACTTC
TRBD1,TRBV30,-,TRBJ1-3,CAWSRDRVPSGNTIYF,TGTGCCTGGAGTCGGGACAGGGTTCCATCTGGAAACACCATATATTTT
TRBD2,TRBV6-4,-,TRBJ2-2,CASSQIAGVNTGELFF,TGTGCCAGCAGCCAAATAGCGGGGGTAAACACCGGGGAGCTGTTTTTT
TRBD1,TRBV9,-,TRBJ1-4,CASSKQGATNEKLFF,TGTGCCAGCAGCAAACAGGGGGCAACTAATGAAAAACTGTTTTTT
-,TRBV6-5,-,TRBJ1-6,CATAQGPYNSPLHF,TGTGCCACGGCCCAGGGCCCTTATAATTCACCCCTCCACTTT
-,TRBV6-5,-,TRBJ1-3,CASSYADTGSGNTIYF,TGTGCCAGCAGTTACGCGGATACAGGCTCTGGAAACACCATATATTTT
-,TRBV6-6,once,TRBJ2-3,CASSHKAGSLVTQYF,TGTGCCAGCAGTCACAAAGCAGGCTCCCTGGTTACGCAGTATTTT
-,TRBV18,-,TRBJ1-4,CASSPRGGKEKLFF,TGTGCCAGCTCACCCCGGGGGGGAAAGGAAAAACTGTTTTTT
-,TRBV29-1,-,TRBJ2-2,CSWPRQANTGELFF,TGCAGCTGGCCCAGACAGGCGAACACCGGGGAGCTGTTTTTT
TRBD1,TRBV9,few,TRBJ2-7,CASSKQGGAYEQYF,TGTGCCAGCAGCAAACAGGGGGGAGCCTACGAGCAGTACTTC
TRBD1,TRBV27,-,TRBJ2-5,CASSLSPTGFVETQYF,TGTGCCAGCAGTTTATCCCCGACAGGGTTCGTGGAGACCCAGTACTTC
-,TRBV6-5,-,TRBJ2-3,CASSYRAGAGADTQYF,TGTGCCAGCAGTTACCGGGCGGGGGCGGGCGCAGATACGCAGTATTTT
-,TRBV4-1,-,TRBJ2-5,CASSQAGQGSETQYF,TGCGCCAGCAGCCAGGCGGGGCAGGGTAGCGAGACCCAGTACTTC
-,TRBV19,-,TRBJ2-3,CASSVGGPDTQYF,TGTGCCAGTAGTGTCGGGGGACCAGATACGCAGTATTTT
-,TRBV29-1,-,TRBJ1-3,CSVEDYSSSGNTIYF,TGCAGCGTTGAAGATTACAGCAGCTCTGGAAACACCATATATTTT
-,TRBV15,-,TRBJ1-5,CATSRGGYSNQPQHF,TGTGCCACCAGCAGAGGGGGATATAGCAATCAGCCCCAGCATTTT
TRBD1,TRBV4-2,-,TRBJ1-1,CASSQTTGAWSATEAFF,TGTGCCAGCAGCCAAACGACAGGGGCCTGGTCGGCCACTGAAGCTTTCTTT
-,TRBV14,-,TRBJ2-3,CASSPLYIDTQYF,TGTGCCAGCAGCCCGTTGTATATAGATACGCAGTATTTT
-,TRBV7-7,-,TRBJ2-7,CASSPNLLSEQYF,TGTGCCAGCAGCCCTAACCTTTTATCTGAGCAGTACTTC
TRBD2,TRBV4-3,-,TRBJ2-4,CASSQDPSGIYIQYF,TGCGCCAGCAGCCAAGATCCAAGCGGGATATACATTCAGTACTTC
TRBD1,TRBV27,-,TRBJ2-7,CASSLTGTYEQYF,TGTGCCAGCAGTTTGACAGGGACCTACGAGCAGTACTTC
-,TRBV2,-,TRBJ2-5,CASSEAQRETQYF,TGTGCCAGCAGTGAAGCCCAACGGGAGACCCAGTACTTC
TRBD2,TRBV6-5,-,TRBJ2-7,CASRPGLASDEQYF,TGTGCCAGCAGGCCGGGACTAGCCAGCGACGAGCAGTACTTC
TRBD1,TRBV28,-,TRBJ2-7,CASSRTGTGDYEQYF,TGTGCCAGCAGCCGAACCGGGACAGGGGACTACGAGCAGTACTTC
-,TRBV2,few,TRBJ1-5,CASSPLGPLQPQHF,TGTGCCAGCAGCCCTCTCGGGCCTCTTCAGCCCCAGCATTTT
TRBD2,TRBV29-1,-,TRBJ2-1,CSVDPSGLAGKNEQFF,TGCAGCGTGGATCCTTCGGGACTAGCGGGAAAGAATGAGCAGTTCTTC
TRBD2,TRBV6-5,-,TRBJ2-3,CASSYRLAAITDTQYF,TGTGCCAGCAGTTACCGTCTAGCGGCAATCACAGATACGCAGTATTTT
-,TRBV11-2,few,TRBJ1-6,CASSLQGFSPLHF,TGTGCCAGCAGCCTTCAGGGGTTTTCACCCCTCCACTTT
-,TRBV7-8,-,TRBJ2-7,CASSLGRASYEQYF,TGTGCCAGCAGCTTGGGGCGGGCCTCCTACGAGCAGTACTTC
TRBD2,TRBV18,-,TRBJ2-5,CASSRNERGSIETQYF,TGTGCCAGCTCACGTAACGAGCGGGGGAGTATAGAGACCCAGTACTTC
-,TRBV6-6,-,TRBJ1-5,CASRQFELMGQPQHF,TGTGCCAGTCGTCAATTCGAGCTTATGGGGCAGCCCCAGCATTTT
-,TRBV27,-,TRBJ1-6,CASSLGPREPLHF,TGTGCCAGCAGTTTAGGCCCCCGGGAGCCCCTCCACTTT
-,TRBV6-1,-,TRBJ2-7,CASSEGGSVYEQYF,TGTGCCAGCAGTGAAGGTGGCAGTGTCTACGAGCAGTACTTC